What follows describes a single TCR beta chain. The table lists this clonotype with many counts. This receptor's antigen is unknown. No much larger clonotype is one base removed from it; base qualities were not supplied. This sample was taken from a study of regulatory T cells in long-lasting Graves disease (dated by TCRdb to the early 2020s). Regarding the complete study: Patients with newly diagnosed Graves' disease had been on antithyroid drugs for under 3 months. Peripheral blood TCR sequencing and RNA sequencing compared persistent Graves' disease patients with newly diagnosed Graves' disease patients. The study was conducted in China and was registered as a clinical trial. A total of about 35 samples underwent TCR sequencing, from about 13 patients with persistent Graves' disease and some 20 patients with newly diagnosed Graves' disease.

From the cysteine up to the phenylalanine, the CDR3 has a length of 16 residues. Only CDR3 DNA remains: 48 bases, in frame from the first base. V is cut back by 0 bases and J by 7 bases, with 12 bases in the junction unmatched. Reading the germline V gene gives CDR1 SGDLS and CDR2 YYNGEE. Library creation used multiplex PCR. Sequencing instrument: Illumina HiSeq 4000. CDR3 regions were amplified by Arm-PCR with iRepertoire HTBI primers to construct TCR beta libraries. Before sequencing, the PCR products underwent gel purification. In the original analysis: Across samples, 60 to 70 TRBV and 15 or so TRBJ segments were identified and used for gene usage analysis of CDR3 amino acid clonotypes. Filtered high-quality paired reads were merged into contigs using COPE and FqMerger. BLAST was used to align contigs to IMGT TRBV, TRBD and TRBJ reference genes, with CDR3 defined following IMGT. Highly expanded clones were defined as clonotypes with a frequency above 0.1%. Repertoire diversity was measured by Shannon entropy, and V-J evenness by the Gini coefficient. A clonotype was considered public if more than one individual shared it. Clones were called with MiXCR by TCRdb after fastp trimmed the public reads at Q25, and only in-frame beta chains were retained. Each record represents a unique CDR3 protein, reported with the most common genes and DNA among its rows. TCRdb's processing, not the authors', yielded these V and J calls. A total of about 380,000 distinct CDR3 sequences appear in this sample, about 16% of them only once. The ten largest clones add up to 20% to 25% of the sample.

The time point label corresponds to: newly diagnosed GD, antithyroid drugs for less than 3 months. RNA was extracted from PBMCs in TRIzol for both TCR sequencing and RNA sequencing. The diagnosis of Graves' disease was made according to American Thyroid Association guidelines. The patients came from an endocrinology department in Xi'an, China. Each patient gave 8.5 to 9.5 milliliters of peripheral blood, collected in an EDTA anticoagulant tube. PBMCs were isolated by Ficoll Paque Plus density gradient separation without further T cell sorting. An Agilent 2100 Bioanalyzer and agarose gel were used to assess RNA quality, and a NanoDrop 2000 was used to measure RNA concentration. Summary of the overall study and its limitations: Because the primary lesion, thyroid tissue, could not be accessed, the study looked at peripheral blood alone. Persistent Graves' disease patients showed lower TCR Shannon entropy and fewer highly expanded clones than newly diagnosed patients, suggesting clonal expansion. Preferential use of TRBV28, TRBJ1-2 and TRBJ2-5 was observed in persistent disease, whereas TRBV20-1 and TRBJ2-1 were favored in newly diagnosed disease. As a limitation, the authors acknowledged that the small sample size may reduce accuracy. Sequencing and analysis were restricted to the TCR beta chain. A larger number of public clonotypes was shared among persistent patients (over 2,500) than among newly diagnosed patients (approximately 1,000).

The receptor was derived from a female donor with Graves disease. Recombination connected TRBV9 to TRBJ1-2; 7 junctional bases match TRBD1. The sample was peripheral blood mononuclear cells (PBMCs), taken at new diagnosis, from a patient treated with antithyroid drugs. The encoded CDR3 is CASSVDGGGDVFGYTF. The DNA sequence is as follows: TGTGCCAGCAGCGTAGATGGAGGGGGCGATGTCTTTGGCTACACCTTC.